This passage covers 22 T cell receptor beta chains from one sample sequenced in a study of blood T cell repertoires in COVID-19. The protocol was immunoSEQ multiplex PCR, while the TCRdb copy is restricted to in-frame clones and leaves out a portion. The sample records 45,000 or so clones, about 85% being singletons. The specimen was peripheral blood. Source of these receptors: an elderly woman with acute or convalescent COVID-19.

This clone appeared a single time. The chain recombines TRBV5-1 with TRBJ1-3; TRBD1 aligns across 9 bases. CDR1 and CDR2 (germline): SGHRS, YFSETQ. This CDR3 contains 20 residues. With 4 bases clipped from V and 0 bases from J, the junction kept 17 bases outside the gene matches. The CDR3 DNA reads TGCGCCAGCAGCCGGCTTGGACAGGGGACACCTATCACCTCTGGAAACACCATATATTTT. Translated: CASSRLGQGTPITSGNTIYF.

The rearrangement links TRBV28 to TRBJ2-7, with 9 bases that match TRBD2. This CDR3 comprises 14 residues. Germline V lookup: CDR1 MDHEN, CDR2 SYDVKM. This CDR3 reads CMAGNSGSKYEQYF. In DNA form, the CDR3 reads TGTATGGCGGGGAATAGCGGGAGTAAGTACGAGCAGTACTTC.

The CDR3 loop is CAWSRPGLPLHF. The CDR3 DNA follows: TGTGCCTGGAGTCGCCCGGGACTACCCCTCCACTTT. The rearrangement links TRBV30 to TRBJ1-6, with D tentatively TRBD1 (5 bases). V was clipped by 2 bases and J by 12 bases, with 11 bases between them. This CDR3 has 12 residues. The germline V gene encodes CDR1 GTSNPN and CDR2 SVGIG (reference sequence).

The chain uses TRBV25-1 and TRBJ1-1; TRBD1 matches at 7 bases. The CDR3 has 13 residues. CDR1 is MGHDK and CDR2 is SYGVNS in the germline V gene. After removal of 6 bases from V and 4 bases from J, the junction contained 5 bases not matched to a gene. CDR3 sequence: CASRQGLGTEAFF. Written as DNA, the CDR3 is TGTGCCAGCAGACAGGGGTTGGGCACTGAAGCTTTCTTT.

The rearrangement joins TRBV7-2 to TRBJ2-1, with TRBD2 matching over 8 bases. The CDR3 extends over 16 amino acids. With V trimmed by 5 bases and J by 0 bases, 6 bases remained unmatched. Germline loops: CDR1 SGHTA, CDR2 FQGNSA. CDR3 sequence: CASSPYGTSSYNEQFF. CDR3 nucleotides: TGTGCCAGCAGCCCCTATGGGACTAGCTCCTACAATGAGCAGTTCTTC.

This rearrangement joins TRBV6-5 to TRBJ1-5; no definite D call. The germline V and J ends were trimmed by 7 bases and 4 bases, with 11 bases remaining between them. The germline gives CDR1 MNHEY, CDR2 SVGAGI. This CDR3 is 13 amino acids long. DNA of the CDR3: TGTGCCAGCACAAGGGAGATTAATCAGCCCCAGCATTTT. Translation: CASTREINQPQHF.

This clone has just a few counts. The chain is built from TRBV5-1 and TRBJ2-7; TRBD2 might be the D (5 bases). The CDR3 is 14 residues long. The V end lost 5 bases, the J end lost 1 base, and 13 bases lay between the germline ends. Germline assignment: CDR1 SGHRS and CDR2 YFSETQ. The CDR3 bases are TGCGCCAGCAGGGAAGCGGCCGGATCCTACGAGCAGTACTTC. This translates into CASREAAGSYEQYF.

The rearrangement links TRBV19 to TRBJ1-1; perhaps TRBD1 as D (5 bases). The CDR3 sequence is 13 residues long. Trimming shortened V by 10 bases and J by 3 bases, and 15 bases separated the two germline ends. Germline V gene sequence: CDR1 LNHDA, CDR2 SQIVND (reference sequence). CDR3 protein: CATRRGSHTEAFF. CDR3 in DNA: TGTGCCACCCGTCGGGGGTCGCACACTGAAGCTTTCTTT.

The table lists this clone with a count of one. The chain employs TRBV4-2 and TRBJ1-6; 7 bases are a match to TRBD1. Per the germline V gene, CDR1 is LGHNA and CDR2 is YNFKEQ. V shed 6 bases, J shed 7 bases, and the junction held 12 bases outside the gene matches. The CDR3 totals 16 residues. Written as DNA, the CDR3 is TGTGCCAGCAGATCCACAGGGGCCGGGGCGAATTCACCCCTCCACTTT. Translation gives CASRSTGAGANSPLHF.

The rearrangement uses TRBV3-1 (or the pseudogene TRBV3-2) and TRBJ2-1; 11 nucleotides line up with TRBD2. Trimming cost V 1 base and J 4 bases; bases outside gene matches: 3. CDR1 and CDR2 from the germline V gene are LGHDT and YNNKEL (reference sequence). The CDR3 totals 16 residues. CDR3 DNA: TGTGCCAGCAGCCAAGCCGGGACTAGCGGTTACAATGAGCAGTTCTTC. This sequence encodes CASSQAGTSGYNEQFF.

V is TRBV19 and J is TRBJ2-7, with TRBD2 matching 13 bases. This CDR3 has 13 amino acids. The V and J ends lost 7 bases and 6 bases, in that order; junction bases with no gene match: 3. Germline CDR1 is LNHDA and CDR2 is SQIVND (reference sequence). The CDR3 DNA sequence: TGTGCCAGTATGGGGACTAGCGGGACCGAGCAGTACTTC. It is translated as CASMGTSGTEQYF.

The V gene is TRBV2, the J gene TRBJ2-1, with 9 bases aligning to TRBD2. The CDR3 length is 12 residues. Germline V CDR1 and CDR2: SNHLY, FYNNEI. V was pared by 4 bases and J by 13 bases, with 5 bases of the junction left unmatched. DNA for the CDR3: TGTGCCAGCAGTGTTAGCGGGAGAAGACAGTTCTTC. Its protein product is CASSVSGRRQFF.

The chain carries TRBV5-4 and TRBJ1-2; 8 nucleotides agree with TRBD1. Per the germline V gene, CDR1 is SGHNT and CDR2 is YYREEE (reference sequence). The V and J ends lost 4 bases and 9 bases, in that order; junction bases with no gene match: 11. The CDR3 is 14 residues long. The CDR3 loop reads CASSKGQDLWSYTF. CDR3 DNA: TGTGCCAGCAGCAAGGGACAGGATCTATGGAGCTACACCTTC.

This clone was counted a single time. This chain joins TRBV23-1 and TRBJ1-4; the D gene is possibly TRBD1 (5 bases). TRBV23-1 is reported as an ORF; its role is uncertain. The CDR3 loop spans 21 amino acids. Trimming took off 6 bases at V and 0 bases at J, with 29 bases between the two ends. The CDR3 spells CASRLIPRAPRAPATNEKLFF. The CDR3 DNA reads as TGCGCCAGCAGGCTGATTCCCCGGGCCCCCAGGGCCCCTGCAACTAATGAAAAACTGTTTTTT.

The chain recombines TRBV10-1 with TRBJ2-7; D is undetermined. The V end lost 4 bases, the J end lost 6 bases, and 10 bases lay between the germline ends. Germline CDR1 reads WNHNN; CDR2 reads SYGVQD (reference sequence). The CDR3 is 12 amino acids. The CDR3 DNA follows: TGCGCCAGCAGTGCCCACTCGATCGAGCAGTACTTC. It codes for CASSAHSIEQYF.

The chain combines TRBV6-5 with TRBJ2-2; a weak D match, TRBD2 (6 bases). With 7 bases removed from V and 7 bases from J, the gap between germline ends came to 13 bases. The CDR3 is 13 residues long. CDR1 MNHEY and CDR2 SVGAGI come from the germline V gene. CDR3 sequence reads: CASNPGGGGELFF. CDR3 in DNA: TGTGCCAGCAACCCCGGGGGAGGCGGGGAGCTGTTTTTT.

This clone was observed a single time. The V and J genes are TRBV11-2 and TRBJ1-1; tentative D call: TRBD1 (5 bases). Per the germline V gene, CDR1 is SGHAT and CDR2 is FQNNGV. The CDR3 has 13 residues. Trimming pared 3 bases from V and 1 base from J, leaving 6 bases between. DNA of the CDR3: TGTGCCAGCAGCTTTGGACAGAACACTGAAGCTTTCTTT. This codes for CASSFGQNTEAFF.

The J gene is TRBJ1-5, the V gene TRBV12-3 or TRBV12-4; no clear D. Trimming removed 1 base at V and 7 bases at J, with 8 bases between. CDR3 length: 13 amino acids. The CDR3 bases are TGTGCCAGCAGTTTAGGAGGATCACAGCCCCAGCATTTT. It yields the protein CASSLGGSQPQHF.

The CDR3 loop is CASALRGTDTQYF. CDR3 sequence (DNA): TGCGCCAGCGCTCTCAGGGGCACAGATACGCAGTATTTT. This chain uses TRBV4-1 with TRBJ2-3, with D tentatively TRBD1 (5 bases). Germline V gene data show CDR1 as MGHRA and CDR2 as YSYEKL. The CDR3 totals 13 residues. Deletions cut 8 bases from V and 1 base from J, with 10 bases between.

This chain uses TRBV5-5 with TRBJ2-7; 8 positions match TRBD2. This CDR3 is 15 amino acids long. J was trimmed by 0 bases and V by 4 bases; bases with no gene match: 6. The germline V gene encodes CDR1 SGHKS and CDR2 YYEKEE (reference sequence). The CDR3 loop is CASSATSVSSYEQYF. In nucleotides, the CDR3 is TGTGCCAGCAGCGCGACTAGCGTCTCCTCCTACGAGCAGTACTTC.

The chain has TRBV28 and TRBJ2-3; the match to TRBD2 covers 13 bases. V lost 4 bases, J lost 2 bases, and 6 bases stayed unmatched. This CDR3 spans 17 amino acids. Germline lookup yields CDR1 MDHEN and CDR2 SYDVKM. The CDR3 reads CASSSQGLAGVTDTQYF. The CDR3 nucleotides read TGTGCCAGCAGTTCCCAAGGACTAGCGGGGGTCACAGATACGCAGTATTTT.

In nucleotides, the CDR3 is TGCAGCCCAGAGTCGGAGGGGGCTACCGGGGAGCTGTTTTTT. It yields the protein CSPESEGATGELFF. V usage is TRBV29-1 and J usage is TRBJ2-2; D is perhaps TRBD1 (7 bases). Trimming took 8 bases from V and 5 from J, leaving 18 bases between them. Per the germline V gene, CDR1 is SQVTM and CDR2 is ANQGSEA. There are 14 residues in the CDR3.